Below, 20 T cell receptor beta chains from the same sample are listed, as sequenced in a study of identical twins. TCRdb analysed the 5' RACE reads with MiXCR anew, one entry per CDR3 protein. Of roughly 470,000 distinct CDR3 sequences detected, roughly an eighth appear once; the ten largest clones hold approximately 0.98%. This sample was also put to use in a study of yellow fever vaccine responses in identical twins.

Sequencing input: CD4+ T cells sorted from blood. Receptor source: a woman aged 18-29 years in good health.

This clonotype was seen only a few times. CDR3 in amino acids: CAISEGGDIQYF. In nucleotides, the CDR3 is TGTGCCATCAGTGAGGGGGGAGACATTCAGTACTTC. The V call is TRBV10-3, the J call TRBJ2-4; D possibly uses TRBD1 or TRBD2 (5 bases each). Germline assignment: CDR1 ENHRY and CDR2 SYGVKD. CDR3 length: 12 amino acids. V gave up 2 bases and J gave up 8 bases, with 7 bases separating them.

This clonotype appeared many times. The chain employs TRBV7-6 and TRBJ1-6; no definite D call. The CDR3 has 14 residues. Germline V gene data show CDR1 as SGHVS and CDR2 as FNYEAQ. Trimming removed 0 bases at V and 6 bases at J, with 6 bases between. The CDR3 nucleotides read TGTGCCAGCAGCTTAGCCGGTCCTAATTCACCCCTCCACTTT. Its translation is CASSLAGPNSPLHF.

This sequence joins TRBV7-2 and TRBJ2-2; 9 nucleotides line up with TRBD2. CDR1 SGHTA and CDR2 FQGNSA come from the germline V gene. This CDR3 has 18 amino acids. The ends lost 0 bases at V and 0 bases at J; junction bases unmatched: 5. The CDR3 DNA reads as TGTGCCAGCAGCTTAGCGCGAGCGGGAGGAGCGAACACCGGGGAGCTGTTTTTT. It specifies CASSLARAGGANTGELFF.

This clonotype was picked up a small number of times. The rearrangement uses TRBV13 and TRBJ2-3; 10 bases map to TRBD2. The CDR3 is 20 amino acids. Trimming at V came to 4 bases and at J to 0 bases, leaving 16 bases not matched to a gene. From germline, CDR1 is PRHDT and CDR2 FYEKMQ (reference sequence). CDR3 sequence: CASSSRRRIAGGPSTDTQYF. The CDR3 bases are TGTGCCAGCAGCTCCCGCCGTAGGATAGCGGGGGGACCGAGCACAGATACGCAGTATTTT.

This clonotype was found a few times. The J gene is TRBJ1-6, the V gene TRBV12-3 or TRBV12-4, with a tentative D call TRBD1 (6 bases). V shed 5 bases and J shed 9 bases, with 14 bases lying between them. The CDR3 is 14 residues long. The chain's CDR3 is CASSIGGRGSPLHF. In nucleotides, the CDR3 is TGTGCCAGCAGTATAGGGGGGCGCGGTTCACCCCTCCACTTT.

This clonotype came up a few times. CDR3 sequence (DNA): TGCAGTGCACCTTCTAGCGGGCTTTACTCCTACGAGCAGTACTTC. Translation: CSAPSSGLYSYEQYF. This chain uses TRBV20-1 with TRBJ2-7, with TRBD2 matching over 8 bases. Germline V gives CDR1 DFQATT, CDR2 SNEGSKA (reference sequence). The ends lost 6 bases at V and 0 bases at J; junction bases unmatched: 10. This CDR3 has 15 residues.

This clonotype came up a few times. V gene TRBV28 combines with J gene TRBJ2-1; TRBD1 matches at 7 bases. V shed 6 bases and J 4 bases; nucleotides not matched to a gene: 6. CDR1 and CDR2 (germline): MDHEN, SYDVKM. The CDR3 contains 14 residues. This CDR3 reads CASRQTGQYNEQFF. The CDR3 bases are TGTGCCAGCAGACAAACGGGACAGTACAATGAGCAGTTCTTC.

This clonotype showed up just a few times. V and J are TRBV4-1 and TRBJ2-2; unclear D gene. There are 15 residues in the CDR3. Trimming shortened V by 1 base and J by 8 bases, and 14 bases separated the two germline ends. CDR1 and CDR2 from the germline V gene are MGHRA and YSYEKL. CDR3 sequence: CASSQGTVNWGELFF. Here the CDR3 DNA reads TGCGCCAGCAGCCAAGGGACGGTTAATTGGGGGGAGCTGTTTTTT.

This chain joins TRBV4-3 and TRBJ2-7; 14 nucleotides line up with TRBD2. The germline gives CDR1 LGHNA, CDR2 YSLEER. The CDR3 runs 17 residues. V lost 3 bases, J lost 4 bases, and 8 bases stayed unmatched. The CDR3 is CASSQATSGRAEYEQYF. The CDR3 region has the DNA TGCGCCAGCAGCCAGGCGACTAGCGGGAGGGCCGAGTACGAGCAGTACTTC.

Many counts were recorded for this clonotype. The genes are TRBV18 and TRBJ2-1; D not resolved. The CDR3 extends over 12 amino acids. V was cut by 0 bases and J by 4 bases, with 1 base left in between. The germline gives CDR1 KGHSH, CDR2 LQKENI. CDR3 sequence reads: CASSPPYNEQFF. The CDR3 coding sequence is TGTGCCAGCTCACCACCGTACAATGAGCAGTTCTTC.

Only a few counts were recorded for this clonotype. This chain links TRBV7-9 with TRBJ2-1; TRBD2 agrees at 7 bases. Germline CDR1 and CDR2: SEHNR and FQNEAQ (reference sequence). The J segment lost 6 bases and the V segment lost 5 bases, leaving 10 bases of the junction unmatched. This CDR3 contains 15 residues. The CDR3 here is CASSRAGGGSNEQFF. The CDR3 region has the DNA TGTGCCAGCAGCCGTGCTGGGGGAGGGTCCAATGAGCAGTTCTTC.

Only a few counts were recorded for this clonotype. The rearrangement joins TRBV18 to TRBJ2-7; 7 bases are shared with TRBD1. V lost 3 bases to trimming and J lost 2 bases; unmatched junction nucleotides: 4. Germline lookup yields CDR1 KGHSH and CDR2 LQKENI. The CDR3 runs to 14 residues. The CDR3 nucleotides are TGTGCCAGCTCACCGGACAGGCTAACCTACGAGCAGTACTTC. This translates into CASSPDRLTYEQYF.

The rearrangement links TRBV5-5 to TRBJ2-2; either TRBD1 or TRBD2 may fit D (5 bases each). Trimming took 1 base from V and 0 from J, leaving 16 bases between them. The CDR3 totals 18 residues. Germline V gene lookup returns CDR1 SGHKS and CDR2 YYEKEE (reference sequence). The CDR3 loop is CASSLLDPLGANTGELFF. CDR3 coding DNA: TGTGCCAGCAGCTTGCTTGACCCCCTGGGGGCGAACACCGGGGAGCTGTTTTTT.

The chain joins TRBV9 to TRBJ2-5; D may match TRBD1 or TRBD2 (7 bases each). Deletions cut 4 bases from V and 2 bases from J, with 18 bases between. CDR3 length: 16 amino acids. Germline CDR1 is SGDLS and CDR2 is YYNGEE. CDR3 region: CASSISSRGGQETQYF. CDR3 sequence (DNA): TGTGCCAGCAGCATTAGTTCCAGGGGGGGACAAGAGACCCAGTACTTC.

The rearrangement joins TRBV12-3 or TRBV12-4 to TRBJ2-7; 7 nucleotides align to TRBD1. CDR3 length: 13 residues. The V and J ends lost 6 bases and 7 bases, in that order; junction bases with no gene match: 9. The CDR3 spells CASSQRQGGEQYF. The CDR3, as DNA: TGTGCCAGCAGCCAAAGACAGGGCGGGGAGCAGTACTTC.

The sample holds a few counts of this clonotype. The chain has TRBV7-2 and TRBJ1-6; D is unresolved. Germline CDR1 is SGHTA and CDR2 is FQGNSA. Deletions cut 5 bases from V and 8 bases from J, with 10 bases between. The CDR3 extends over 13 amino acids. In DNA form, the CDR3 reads TGTGCCAGCAGCCTAACGACTTATTCACCCCTCCACTTT. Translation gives CASSLTTYSPLHF.

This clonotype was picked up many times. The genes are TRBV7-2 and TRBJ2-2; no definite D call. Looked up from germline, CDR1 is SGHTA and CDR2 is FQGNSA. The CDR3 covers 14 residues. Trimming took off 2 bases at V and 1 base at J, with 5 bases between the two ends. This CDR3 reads CASSLSLNTGELFF. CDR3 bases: TGTGCCAGCAGCTTAAGCCTGAACACCGGGGAGCTGTTTTTT.

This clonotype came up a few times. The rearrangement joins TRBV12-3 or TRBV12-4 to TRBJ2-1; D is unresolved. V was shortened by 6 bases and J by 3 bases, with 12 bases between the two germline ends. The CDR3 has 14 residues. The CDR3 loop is CASSPLVSYNEQFF. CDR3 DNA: TGTGCCAGCAGCCCTTTGGTGAGCTACAATGAGCAGTTCTTC.

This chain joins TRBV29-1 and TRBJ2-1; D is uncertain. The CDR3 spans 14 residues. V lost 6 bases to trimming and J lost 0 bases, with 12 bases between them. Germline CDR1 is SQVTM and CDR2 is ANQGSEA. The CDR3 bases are TGCAGCGTCGCCCGGGTAAGCTCCTACAATGAGCAGTTCTTC. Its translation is CSVARVSSYNEQFF.

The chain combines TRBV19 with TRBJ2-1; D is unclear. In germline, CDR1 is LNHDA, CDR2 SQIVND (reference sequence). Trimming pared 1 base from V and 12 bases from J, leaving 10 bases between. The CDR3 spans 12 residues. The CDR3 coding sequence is TGTGCCAGTAGTATAGTGGATGGTGTGCAGTTCTTC. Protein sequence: CASSIVDGVQFF.